These 25 T cell receptor beta chains came from one sample sequenced in a study of blood T cells in healthy people across ages. With a J-beta primer mix and a sample-barcoded 5' primer, a second PCR ran about 7 to 11 cycles. TCRdb itself ran the 5' RACE reads through MiXCR, one entry per CDR3 protein. Counted here are roughly 1,500,000 distinct CDR3 sequences, almost 35% occurring once; the ten biggest clones make up 11%. Sequenced material: blood. The receptors were sampled from a woman aged 30 to 39 in good health.

This clonotype has ten or more counts. The rearrangement links TRBV20-1 to TRBJ2-7; the D gene is possibly TRBD2 (5 bases). Trimming cost V 6 bases and J 4 bases, with 16 bases left between them. This CDR3 comprises 13 residues. From germline, CDR1 is DFQATT and CDR2 SNEGSKA (reference sequence). CDR3 loop: CSARGLVGYEQYF. Here the CDR3 DNA reads TGCAGTGCGCGAGGACTTGTAGGGTACGAGCAGTACTTC.

This clonotype was seen a few times. V gene TRBV20-1 combines with J gene TRBJ2-5; 10 nucleotides align to TRBD2. V was clipped by 4 bases and J by 5 bases; unmatched bases: 4. The germline V gene encodes CDR1 DFQATT and CDR2 SNEGSKA (reference sequence). There are 13 residues in the CDR3. In nucleotides, the CDR3 is TGCAGTGCTAAGACTAGCGGGTGGGAGACCCAGTACTTC. Translated: CSAKTSGWETQYF.

This clonotype was seen a few times. An end of the junction does not agree with germline; a read error may underlie this. This chain uses TRBV11-2 with TRBJ2-1; D may correspond to TRBD1 or TRBD2 (5 bases each). CDR1 and CDR2 (germline): SGHAT, FQNNGV. CDR3 length: 15 residues. This CDR3 is CAGSAYRDPFNEQFF. CDR3 coding DNA: TGTGCCGGCAGCGCATACCGGGACCCGTTCAATGAGCAGTTCTTC. Looking up the rest from reference TRBV11-2 and TRBJ2-1 gives the full variable domain: EAGVAQSPRYKIIEKRQSVAFWCNPISGHATLYWYQQILGQGPKLLIQFQNNGVVDDSQLPKDRFSAERLKGVDSTLKIQPAKLEDSAVYLCAGSAYRDPFNEQFFGPGTRLTVL.

On this clonotype: Germline is not matched at one junction end, which may reflect a read error. The chain links TRBV12-3 or TRBV12-4 to TRBJ1-3; no firm D call. The CDR3 extends over 13 amino acids. CDR3 nucleotide sequence: TGTGCCAGCAGCACGAGCTCTGGAAACACCAGATATTTT. Protein: CASSTSSGNTRYF.

This clonotype was seen a handful of times. The V call is TRBV5-5, the J call TRBJ2-1; TRBD2 is a possible D gene (6 bases). Trimming removed 4 bases from V and 4 bases from J, with 21 bases in between. There are 17 residues in the CDR3. Germline loops: CDR1 SGHKS, CDR2 YYEKEE (reference sequence). CDR3 bases: TGTGCCAGCAGCCCGGGACTCACCTCACCGGAATACAATGAGCAGTTCTTC. As protein: CASSPGLTSPEYNEQFF.

The gene calls are TRBV7-2 and TRBJ2-1, with a tentative D call TRBD2 (5 bases). The CDR3 has 16 residues. Germline V gene sequence: CDR1 SGHTA, CDR2 FQGNSA. With 1 base removed from V and 2 bases from J, the gap between germline ends came to 12 bases. CDR3 bases: TGTGCCAGCAGCTTAGTACCAGCGGTGCCCTACAATGAGCAGTTCTTC. Its translation: CASSLVPAVPYNEQFF.

Only a few counts were recorded for this clonotype. The chain couples TRBV30 to TRBJ2-5, with 7 bases lining up with TRBD1. This CDR3 has 15 residues. The J segment lost 1 base and the V segment lost 2 bases, leaving 7 bases of the junction unmatched. Germline values: CDR1 GTSNPN, CDR2 SVGIG (reference sequence). The DNA of the CDR3 is TGTGCCTGGAGTTCAACGGGACAGCCCCAAGAGACCCAGTACTTC. This sequence encodes CAWSSTGQPQETQYF.

The V gene is TRBV6-5, the J gene TRBJ1-2, with D unclear. With 6 bases removed from V and 6 bases from J, the gap between germline ends came to 14 bases. Germline assignment: CDR1 MNHEY and CDR2 SVGAGI. CDR3 length equals 13 residues. Here the CDR3 DNA reads TGTGCCAGCAGCTACCTATTGACGAATGGCTACACCTTC. It codes for CASSYLLTNGYTF.

This clonotype is a singleton in its sample. One junction end disagrees with the germline gene, perhaps due to a read error. The CDR3 is CASSRLAGGSSNEQFF. CDR3 nucleotide sequence: TGTGCCAGTAGTCGCCTAGCGGGAGGATCCTCCAATGAGCAGTTCTTC. This chain links TRBV19 with TRBJ2-1; TRBD2 agrees at 11 bases. Germline V CDR1 and CDR2: LNHDA, SQIVND (reference sequence). The CDR3 sequence is 16 residues long.

The chain combines TRBV7-3 with TRBJ2-5; 7 bases map to TRBD2. Germline values: CDR1 SGHTA, CDR2 FQGTGA. Losses at the gene ends were 2 bases for V and 6 bases for J; bases not matched to a gene: 9. There are 15 residues in the CDR3. This CDR3 reads CASSLSGGSQQTQYF. CDR3 bases: TGTGCCAGCAGCTTATCGGGCGGGAGCCAGCAGACCCAGTACTTC.

CDR3 coding DNA: TGCAGTGCTAGAGTTTTTCCAGGGGGCTCCTACGAGCAGTACTTC. It is translated as CSARVFPGGSYEQYF. This sequence joins TRBV20-1 and TRBJ2-7; 7 bases match TRBD1. The CDR3 consists of 15 residues. Trimming at V came to 1 base and at J to 0 bases, leaving 6 bases not matched to a gene. The V gene's germline CDR1 is DFQATT and CDR2 SNEGSKA (reference sequence).

The sample holds a few counts of this clonotype. The V call is TRBV5-1, the J call TRBJ2-5, with D possibly matching TRBD1 (5 bases). Germline CDR1 is SGHRS and CDR2 is YFSETQ. V was pared by 1 base and J by 5 bases, with 15 bases between. CDR3 length: 15 residues. The CDR3, as DNA: TGCGCCAGCAGCTTGCAGGGATTGGATTTGGAGACCCAGTACTTC. The encoded protein is CASSLQGLDLETQYF.

V usage is TRBV6-1 and J usage is TRBJ2-1; D gene uncertain. CDR1 and CDR2 (germline): MNHNS, SASEGT. The V end lost 7 bases, the J end lost 5 bases, and 18 bases lay between the germline ends. The length of the CDR3 is 15 residues. The CDR3 protein is CASTACVGNDNEQFF. The CDR3 DNA reads as TGTGCCAGCACCGCGTGTGTTGGGAACGACAATGAGCAGTTCTTC.

The chain employs TRBV20-1 and TRBJ1-2, with no clear D. The germline V gene encodes CDR1 DFQATT and CDR2 SNEGSKA (reference sequence). The CDR3 sequence is 16 residues long. V was cut by 3 bases and J by 7 bases, with 24 bases left in between. The CDR3 loop reads CSASQVSTPENGGYTF. In DNA, the CDR3 is TGCAGTGCTAGCCAAGTCTCAACCCCCGAGAATGGTGGCTACACCTTC.

This clonotype appeared a few times. This chain uses TRBV12-3 or TRBV12-4 with TRBJ2-1; a weak D match, TRBD2 (7 bases). V lost 6 bases and J lost 4, with 22 bases in between. The CDR3 runs 17 residues. In DNA form, the CDR3 reads TGTGCCAGCAGCCCAAGGGGGGGGACCGGACTATACAATGAGCAGTTCTTC. Translation gives CASSPRGGTGLYNEQFF.

CDR3 protein: CSAKIPGLAINEQFF. For the CDR3, the DNA is TGCAGTGCTAAAATACCGGGACTAGCGATTAATGAGCAGTTCTTC. V and J are TRBV20-1 and TRBJ2-1; 10 bases fit TRBD2. The germline gives CDR1 DFQATT, CDR2 SNEGSKA (reference sequence). The CDR3 sequence is 15 residues long. V trimming: 4 bases; J trimming: 7 bases; junction bases outside the gene matches: 10.

J is TRBJ2-1 and V is TRBV5-1; TRBD2 might be the D (5 bases). CDR1 and CDR2 (germline): SGHRS, YFSETQ. V was trimmed by 0 bases and J by 2 bases, leaving 15 bases between them. The CDR3 length is 17 residues. The CDR3 nucleotides are TGCGCCAGCAGCTTGGACGCTACTAGTCCCGCCTACAATGAGCAGTTCTTC. Translated, it gives CASSLDATSPAYNEQFF. The entire variable domain, with the rest obtained from reference TRBV5-1 and TRBJ2-1, is as follows: KAGVTQTPRYLIKTRGQQVTLSCSPISGHRSVSWYQQTPGQGLQFLFEYFSETQRNKGNFPGRFSGRQFSNSRSEMNVSTLELGDSALYLCASSLDATSPAYNEQFFGPGTRLTVL.

This chain uses TRBV14 with TRBJ1-1, with a tentative D call TRBD1 (5 bases). CDR3 size: 14 residues. Trimming shortened V by 3 bases and J by 0 bases, and 8 bases separated the two germline ends. The germline V gene has CDR1 SGHDN and CDR2 FVKESK. The chain's CDR3 is CASSHRGLNTEAFF. For the CDR3, the DNA is TGTGCCAGCAGCCATCGGGGGTTGAACACTGAAGCTTTCTTT.

A remark on this clonotype: One end of the junction is discordant with germline, which a read error may explain. V usage is TRBV30 and J usage is TRBJ1-4, with 7 bases aligning to TRBD1. Germline CDR1 is GTSNPN and CDR2 is SVGIG (reference sequence). CDR3 length equals 13 residues. Written as DNA, the CDR3 is TGTGCCCGGAGTGCGGCAGGGGGGGAAAAACTGTTTTTT. Its translation is CARSAAGGEKLFF. The whole variable domain, filled in from reference TRBV30 and TRBJ1-4, reads SQTIHQWPATLVQPVGSPLSLECTVEGTSNPNLYWYRQAAGRGLQLLFYSVGIGQISSEVPQNLSASRPQDRQFILSSKKLLLSDSGFYLCARSAAGGEKLFFGSGTQLSVL.

This rearrangement joins TRBV7-9 to TRBJ2-7; no reliable D call. Per germline, CDR1 SEHNR and CDR2 FQNEAQ (reference sequence). The CDR3 runs 15 residues. Deletions cut 5 bases from V and 0 bases from J, with 14 bases between. The CDR3 DNA reads TGTGCCAGCAGCCCCGGTTTGATGGCCTCCTACGAGCAGTACTTC. Amino acid sequence: CASSPGLMASYEQYF.

This clonotype was picked up a small number of times. This sequence joins TRBV13 and TRBJ2-7, with D perhaps TRBD1 (5 bases). The germline gives CDR1 PRHDT, CDR2 FYEKMQ (reference sequence). The CDR3 contains 15 residues. Trimming stripped 5 bases from V and 0 bases from J, with 14 bases between. The CDR3 sequence: CASSETGLYSYEQYF. The CDR3 DNA is TGTGCCAGCAGCGAAACAGGTCTCTACTCCTACGAGCAGTACTTC.

The gene calls are TRBV10-3 and TRBJ2-3; 9 bases fit TRBD2. The CDR3 length is 18 residues. The V segment lost 2 bases and the J segment 4 bases; nucleotides outside the gene matches: 13. Germline CDR1 ENHRY, CDR2 SYGVKD. CDR3 amino acids: CAISERIAGVLGADTQYF. CDR3 in DNA: TGTGCCATCAGTGAGAGGATAGCGGGAGTTCTAGGGGCAGATACGCAGTATTTT.

The rearrangement joins TRBV6-1 to TRBJ2-7, with 7 bases identical to TRBD1. The V and J ends lost 3 bases and 2 bases, in that order; junction bases with no gene match: 22. Germline lookup yields CDR1 MNHNS and CDR2 SASEGT. This CDR3 region has 20 residues. The CDR3 sequence: CASSDSGRGRREKGAYEQYF. DNA of the CDR3: TGTGCCAGCAGTGATTCGGGTAGGGGGCGGCGCGAGAAGGGGGCCTACGAGCAGTACTTC.

This clonotype has a single count. The chain has TRBV6-5 and TRBJ2-1; D call uncertain. This CDR3 comprises 15 residues. Trimming stripped 0 bases from V and 0 bases from J, with 6 bases between. In germline, CDR1 is MNHEY, CDR2 SVGAGI. Here the CDR3 DNA reads TGTGCCAGCAGTTACTCCAGTTTCTCCTACAATGAGCAGTTCTTC. Its protein product is CASSYSSFSYNEQFF.

The chain recombines TRBV4-1 with TRBJ2-5; 12 bases are shared with TRBD1. Unmatched junction bases numbered 6, after V lost 6 bases and J lost 1 base. Germline loops: CDR1 MGHRA, CDR2 YSYEKL. CDR3 length equals 16 residues. The chain's CDR3 is CASREGTGGVQETQYF. For the CDR3, the DNA is TGCGCCAGCAGAGAAGGGACAGGGGGCGTCCAAGAGACCCAGTACTTC.